These T cell receptor beta chains were read from a single sample in a study of blood T cell repertoires in COVID-19. Profiling relied on immunoSEQ multiplex PCR, and the TCRdb table lists in-frame clones only, not all of them. The sample lists some 180,000 clones, around 78% occurring once. The sample comprised peripheral blood. The receptors come from a woman over 75 with active or convalescent COVID-19. CDR3s include the opening cysteine and the closing phenylalanine or tryptophan. D genes are given only for firm matches. Clone sizes are given selectively: once, few, many, or a class where the clone is expanded.

d_gene	v_gene	j_gene	abundance	CDR3aa	CDR3nt
.	TRBV6-5	TRBJ1-6	.	CASSFENLNSPLHF	TGTGCCAGCAGTTTCGAGAACCTTAATTCACCCCTCCACTTT
.	TRBV18	TRBJ2-7	.	CASSPGGPYEQYF	TGTGCCAGCTCACCGGGAGGACCCTACGAGCAGTACTTC
.	TRBV5-4	TRBJ1-3	.	CASSLGRGTGNTIYF	TGTGCCAGCAGCTTGGGTCGGGGAACGGGAAACACCATATATTTT
.	TRBV9	TRBJ1-5	.	CASSVDGGGNQPQHF	TGTGCCAGCAGCGTAGACGGGGGTGGCAATCAGCCCCAGCATTTT
.	TRBV9	TRBJ1-1	few	CASNLDGRNPEAFF	TGTGCCAGCAACCTAGATGGGAGGAACCCTGAAGCTTTCTTT
.	TRBV25-1	TRBJ1-1	.	CASRNSHTEAFF	TGTGCCAGCAGAAACAGTCACACTGAAGCTTTCTTT
.	TRBV28	TRBJ1-6	few	CATAPGQRNNSPLHF	TGTGCCACCGCGCCCGGACAGAGAAATAATTCACCCCTCCACTTT
.	TRBV7-2	TRBJ2-2	few	CASSVGQRTGELFF	TGTGCCAGCAGCGTAGGACAGAGGACCGGGGAGCTGTTTTTT
.	TRBV28	TRBJ1-6	.	CASTRLPGSSLHF	TGTGCCAGCACCCGCCTGCCGGGGTCCTCCCTCCACTTT
.	TRBV3-1/TRBV3-2	TRBJ2-4	.	CASSHPTELAKNIQYF	TGTGCCAGCAGCCACCCGACAGAGCTAGCCAAAAACATTCAGTACTTC
TRBD1	TRBV6-2/TRBV6-3	TRBJ1-5	.	CASSQTGIHQPQHF	TGTGCCAGCAGCCAGACAGGGATCCATCAGCCCCAGCATTTT
TRBD2	TRBV18	TRBJ2-3	.	CASSPGLAGTSSTDTQYF	TGTGCCAGCTCACCGGGACTAGCGGGCACATCTAGCACAGATACGCAGTATTTT
.	TRBV5-4	TRBJ2-3	.	CASYPAGLTDTQYF	TGTGCCAGCTATCCGGCAGGGCTTACAGATACGCAGTATTTT
TRBD2	TRBV5-1	TRBJ2-5	few	CASNTGGAETQYF	TGCGCCAGCAATACGGGGGGGGCTGAGACCCAGTACTTC
TRBD1	TRBV28	TRBJ1-6	few	CASSPNFRDRGLAGYSPLHF	TGTGCCAGCAGTCCCAACTTCCGGGACAGGGGGCTCGCGGGCTATTCACCCCTCCACTTT
TRBD1	TRBV9	TRBJ1-3	.	CASSSRDRALSGNTIYF	TGTGCCAGCAGCTCCCGGGACAGGGCCCTCTCTGGAAACACCATATATTTT
.	TRBV5-6	TRBJ1-4	.	CASSPPGGSEKLFF	TGTGCCAGCAGCCCACCGGGGGGGAGCGAAAAACTGTTTTTT
.	TRBV6-5	TRBJ1-5	.	CASTLGPASNQPQHF	TGTGCCAGCACCCTAGGTCCGGCCAGCAATCAGCCCCAGCATTTT
TRBD1	TRBV6-5	TRBJ1-2	.	CASRGDRGFGYTF	TGTGCCAGCAGAGGGGACAGGGGCTTTGGCTACACCTTC
TRBD1	TRBV4-3	TRBJ1-4	.	CASSQDTTGGLNEKLFF	TGCGCCAGCAGCCAAGATACCACAGGGGGCCTTAATGAAAAACTGTTTTTT
.	TRBV30	TRBJ1-1	.	CAWSVLGERAFF	TGTGCCTGGAGTGTACTCGGGGAAAGGGCTTTCTTT
TRBD1	TRBV27	TRBJ1-1	.	CASSIGTGQSTEAFF	TGTGCCAGCAGTATAGGGACAGGTCAGAGCACTGAAGCTTTCTTT
TRBD2	TRBV4-1	TRBJ2-3	once	CASSQSSGGATDTQYF	TGCGCCAGCAGCCAGTCGAGCGGGGGGGCAACAGATACGCAGTATTTT
.	TRBV19	TRBJ2-7	.	CASSRDSDSYEQYF	TGTGCCAGTAGTAGAGACAGCGATTCCTACGAGCAGTACTTC
.	TRBV25-1	TRBJ1-6	.	CASSEFLSNSPLHF	TGTGCCAGCAGTGAATTTCTCTCTAATTCACCCCTCCACTTT
.	TRBV19	TRBJ1-5	.	CASMSVFSNQPQHF	TGTGCCAGTATGTCGGTCTTTAGCAATCAGCCCCAGCATTTT
.	TRBV7-2	TRBJ2-1	.	CASHRGRTYNEQFF	TGTGCCAGTCATCGGGGGAGGACCTACAATGAGCAGTTCTTC
TRBD1	TRBV28	TRBJ1-1	.	CASRPTGINTEAFF	TGTGCCAGCAGGCCGACAGGGATTAACACTGAAGCTTTCTTT
.	TRBV14	TRBJ2-2	few	CASSHNPRGSGELFF	TGTGCCAGCAGCCACAACCCCAGGGGAAGCGGGGAGCTGTTTTTT
.	TRBV21-1	TRBJ1-2	.	CASSQEAYGYTF	TGTGCCAGCAGCCAGGAAGCCTATGGCTACACCTTC
.	TRBV6-2/TRBV6-3	TRBJ1-1	once	CASRYRSGGPTEAFF	TGTGCCAGCAGATACAGGTCGGGGGGTCCCACTGAAGCTTTCTTT
TRBD1	TRBV19	TRBJ2-7	.	CASSSRDRYYEQYF	TGTGCCAGTAGTAGCCGGGACAGATACTACGAGCAGTACTTC
.	TRBV7-9	TRBJ2-7	.	CASSLEGGLVEQYF	TGTGCCAGCAGCTTAGAAGGGGGTTTGGTCGAGCAGTACTTC
.	TRBV11-2	TRBJ2-1	.	CASSLAGQSYNEQFF	TGTGCCAGCAGCTTAGCAGGACAGTCCTACAATGAGCAGTTCTTC
.	TRBV6-5	TRBJ2-7	.	CASSYSGHGSYEQYF	TGTGCCAGCAGTTACAGTGGACACGGCTCCTACGAGCAGTACTTC
.	TRBV9	TRBJ1-5	few	CASSPAQSNQPQHF	TGTGCCAGCAGTCCTGCTCAGAGCAATCAGCCCCAGCATTTT
.	TRBV30	TRBJ2-5	.	CAWSWGPETQYF	TGTGCCTGGAGTTGGGGGCCGGAGACCCAGTACTTC
TRBD1	TRBV2	TRBJ2-2	.	CASRNRGPGTGELFF	TGTGCCAGCAGGAACAGGGGGCCGGGCACCGGGGAGCTGTTTTTT